Below, 14 T cell receptor beta chains from the same sample are listed, as sequenced in a study of T cell repertoires in cytomegalovirus infection. TCRdb itself ran the reads through MiXCR, one entry per CDR3 protein. The sample consists of over 300,000 distinct CDR3 sequences, under 20% of them appearing once. Source material: PBMCs. All receptors derive from a human donor in good health (CMV status not recorded). Some clones in this sample may be carry-over from other donors' samples.

This clonotype was seen ten or more times. The chain combines TRBV7-8 with TRBJ2-7; 8 bases line up with TRBD1. The CDR3 spans 14 residues. The germline CDR1 and CDR2 sequences are SGHVS and FQNEAQ. Unmatched junction bases numbered 8, after V lost 5 bases and J lost 5 bases. The CDR3, as DNA: TGTGCCAGCAGCCCCAGGACAGGGTTCCACGAGCAGTACTTC. Encoded protein: CASSPRTGFHEQYF.

V and J are TRBV10-3 and TRBJ1-1; D remains ambiguous. This CDR3 has 14 residues. Per germline, CDR1 ENHRY and CDR2 SYGVKD. The ends were cut back, 5 bases at V and 0 bases at J, with 10 bases in the middle. CDR3 protein: CAISKGEMNTEAFF. CDR3 nucleotides: TGTGCCATCAGTAAGGGCGAGATGAACACTGAAGCTTTCTTT.

The chain carries TRBV25-1 and TRBJ2-1, with TRBD1 identical over 7 bases. CDR1 and CDR2 (germline): MGHDK, SYGVNS. Losses at the gene ends were 1 base for V and 6 bases for J; bases not matched to a gene: 6. The CDR3 spans 15 residues. CDR3 residues: CASSESGTAPNEQFF. The CDR3 DNA reads as TGTGCCAGCAGTGAATCCGGGACAGCGCCCAATGAGCAGTTCTTC.

The gene calls are TRBV10-3 and TRBJ1-2, with D perhaps matching TRBD1 (6 bases). The CDR3 has 18 residues. Deletions cut 5 bases from V and 3 bases from J, with 25 bases between. Germline CDR1 reads ENHRY; CDR2 reads SYGVKD. The CDR3 here is CAISLQGLGTVFDYGYTF. CDR3 bases: TGTGCCATCAGTCTACAGGGTCTGGGAACCGTTTTCGACTATGGCTACACCTTC.

This clonotype has more than one count but fewer than ten. The V gene is TRBV12-3 or TRBV12-4, the J gene TRBJ1-1; the match to TRBD1 covers 8 bases. Losses at the gene ends were 5 bases for V and 2 bases for J; bases not matched to a gene: 10. The CDR3 covers 16 residues. The CDR3 DNA reads as TGTGCCAGCAGTCCCGGACAGGGAGGGATCAACACTGAAGCTTTCTTT. Its translation is CASSPGQGGINTEAFF.

In its sample, this clonotype was seen many times. CDR3 nucleotides: TGTGCCAGCACCGGACAGGGTACCTACGAGCAGTACTTC. Translated, it gives CASTGQGTYEQYF. The genes are TRBV6-2 or TRBV6-3 and TRBJ2-7; 8 bases are shared with TRBD1. CDR1 and CDR2 (germline): MNHEY, SVGEGT. This CDR3 is built from 13 residues. V shed 7 bases, J shed 2 bases, and the junction held 4 bases outside the gene matches.

The chain combines TRBV2 with TRBJ1-1, with unresolved D. CDR3 length equals 17 residues. The V gene lost 4 bases and the J gene lost 4 bases, with 22 bases spanning the gap. Germline V gene data show CDR1 as SNHLY and CDR2 as FYNNEI. Here the CDR3 DNA reads TGTGCCAGCAGTGTTGTGCCTCTGGTCACGTTAACCACTGAAGCTTTCTTT. It codes for CASSVVPLVTLTTEAFF.

This clonotype has at least ten counts. The junction differs from germline at one of its ends, possibly a read error. The chain couples TRBV7-7 to TRBJ2-1; 14 nucleotides agree with TRBD2. This CDR3 spans 14 amino acids. Looked up from germline, CDR1 is SSHAT and CDR2 is FNYEAQ (reference sequence). This CDR3 reads CASSGTSGGHEQFF. For the CDR3, the DNA is TGTGCTAGCAGCGGGACTAGCGGGGGCCATGAGCAGTTCTTC. Filled out from reference TRBV7-7 and TRBJ2-1, the complete variable domain reads GAGVSQSPRYKVTKRGQDVTLRCDPISSHATLYWYQQALGQGPEFLTYFNYEAQPDKSGLPSDRFSAERPEGSISTLTIQRTEQRDSAMYRCASSGTSGGHEQFFGPGTRLTVL.

V usage is TRBV29-1 and J usage is TRBJ2-3; D gene unclear. Per germline, CDR1 SQVTM and CDR2 ANQGSEA. V lost 6 bases and J 4 bases, leaving 8 bases between the germline ends. The CDR3 length is 11 residues. DNA for the CDR3: TGCAGCGTATTGTGGGCAGATACGCAGTATTTT. It encodes CSVLWADTQYF.

This clonotype came up a few times. The CDR3 loop reads CASSRAGVNQETQYF. Here the CDR3 DNA reads TGTGCCAGCAGTCGAGCGGGGGTAAACCAAGAGACCCAGTACTTC. V and J are TRBV6-6 and TRBJ2-5, with 8 bases matching TRBD2. Germline assignment: CDR1 MNHNY and CDR2 SVGAGI (reference sequence). V lost 5 bases to trimming and J lost 0 bases; unmatched junction nucleotides: 5. The CDR3 has 15 residues.

This chain connects TRBV12-3 or TRBV12-4 to TRBJ2-1, with TRBD2 identical over 11 bases. Germline trimming cut 1 base from V and 6 bases from J; bases unmatched to any gene: 8. This CDR3 comprises 17 residues. The CDR3 is CASSLVALAGVTNEQFF. The CDR3 coding sequence is TGTGCCAGCAGTTTAGTCGCACTAGCGGGGGTTACCAATGAGCAGTTCTTC.

In this sample, this clonotype turned up many times. The chain combines TRBV12-3 or TRBV12-4 with TRBJ2-1; the D gene is possibly TRBD1 (5 bases). V dropped 4 bases and J dropped 6 bases, with 13 bases sitting between them. The CDR3 is 14 residues long. This chain's CDR3 is CASSSDRFPNEQFF. CDR3 DNA: TGTGCCAGCAGTTCCGACAGATTCCCCAATGAGCAGTTCTTC.

This clonotype was detected ten times or more. V usage is TRBV7-2 and J usage is TRBJ1-5; the D is unclear. V lost 3 bases, J lost 4 bases, and 13 bases lay in between. Germline V gene data show CDR1 as SGHTA and CDR2 as FQGNSA. The CDR3 loop spans 15 amino acids. The CDR3 loop is CASSFDGGMNQPQHF. The CDR3 DNA sequence: TGTGCCAGCAGCTTTGATGGAGGGATGAATCAGCCCCAGCATTTT. Based on the CDR3 plus reference TRBV7-2 and TRBJ1-5, the full variable domain is GAGVSQSPSNKVTEKGKDVELRCDPISGHTALYWYRQSLGQGLEFLIYFQGNSAPDKSGLPSDRFSAERTGGSVSTLTIQRTQQEDSAVYLCASSFDGGMNQPQHFGDGTRLSIL.

Only a few counts were recorded for this clonotype. The chain uses TRBV12-3 or TRBV12-4 and TRBJ1-3; 9 positions agree with TRBD1. The CDR3 extends over 15 amino acids. Trimming cost V 6 bases and J 6 bases; bases outside gene matches: 9. CDR3: CASRPDRGKANTIYF. Here the CDR3 DNA reads TGTGCCAGCAGACCAGACAGGGGGAAGGCAAACACCATATATTTT.